Following are 19 T cell receptor beta chains from one sample sequenced in a study of CD8+ T cells in alopecia areata. RNA extraction was followed by reverse transcription into cDNA, which acted as the sequencing template. The table came from immunoSEQ multiplex PCR; TCRdb's copy has only in-frame clones and leaves some out. The sample gives about 210,000 clones, around 65% of which show up once; around 1.2% is in the top ten. Sample treatment: oral pan-JAK inhibitor, 5-10 mg twice daily. Specimen: CD4+ T cells sorted from blood, collected around week 44, from a patient treated with tofacitinib. The receptors were sampled from a human donor with alopecia areata.

This chain connects TRBV4-3 to TRBJ1-2; D unclear. Germline-derived CDR1 and CDR2 are LGHNA and YSLEER. Trimming removed 0 bases from V and 5 bases from J, with 7 bases in between. The length of the CDR3 is 13 residues. Written as DNA, the CDR3 is TGCGCCAGCAGCCAAGATCCAGCATATGGCTACACCTTC. Amino acid sequence: CASSQDPAYGYTF.

The chain uses TRBV7-2 and TRBJ1-1; possibly TRBD1 for D (5 bases). The V and J ends lost 4 bases and 2 bases respectively, with 11 bases between them. The germline gives CDR1 SGHTA, CDR2 FQGNSA. There are 14 residues in the CDR3. The DNA for the CDR3 is TGTGCCAGCAGCTCTCAGGGCTATAACACTGAAGCTTTCTTT. This encodes CASSSQGYNTEAFF.

CDR3 amino acids: CASGDQYNEQFF. In DNA, the CDR3 is TGCGCCAGCGGGGATCAGTACAATGAGCAGTTCTTC. The rearrangement uses TRBV5-1 and TRBJ2-1; no firm D call. Germline V gives CDR1 SGHRS, CDR2 YFSETQ. CDR3 length: 12 residues. Deletions cut 7 bases from V and 4 bases from J, with 9 bases between.

The rearrangement joins TRBV27 to TRBJ1-5; a weak D match, TRBD1 (6 bases). CDR1 and CDR2 from the germline V gene are MNHEY and SMNVEV (reference sequence). The length of the CDR3 is 14 residues. The germline V and J ends were trimmed by 6 bases and 2 bases, with 11 bases remaining between them. The CDR3 protein is CASRQGSGNQPQHF. CDR3 DNA: TGTGCCAGCAGACAGGGTTCCGGCAATCAGCCCCAGCATTTT.

This clone was seen a few times. This chain links TRBV29-1 with TRBJ2-1, with a tentative D call TRBD1 (5 bases). Germline-derived CDR1 and CDR2 are SQVTM and ANQGSEA. The CDR3 runs 14 residues. Trimming removed 4 bases from V and 3 bases from J, with 13 bases in between. The CDR3 bases are TGCAGCGTTGCCCCGGCTAGGGGCTACAATGAGCAGTTCTTC. Encoded protein: CSVAPARGYNEQFF.

This clone was seen only a few times. CDR3: CSVATEKGGVGGLYGYTF. The CDR3 DNA sequence: TGCAGCGTCGCCACAGAGAAGGGAGGGGTTGGGGGACTCTATGGCTACACCTTC. The rearrangement joins TRBV29-1 to TRBJ1-2, with D possibly matching TRBD1 (5 bases). V lost 6 bases, J lost 4 bases, and 30 bases lay in between. This CDR3 has 18 residues. The germline CDR1 and CDR2 sequences are SQVTM and ANQGSEA.

The chain carries TRBV5-1 and TRBJ2-1; D ambiguous. The CDR3 is made up of 19 amino acids. Germline V gives CDR1 SGHRS, CDR2 YFSETQ. V dropped 2 bases and J dropped 0 bases, with 21 bases sitting between them. CDR3 DNA: TGCGCCAGCAGCTTACGTCAGATACGATTTTTAAGCTCCTACAATGAGCAGTTCTTC. It encodes CASSLRQIRFLSSYNEQFF.

The chain combines TRBV9 with TRBJ1-2; tentatively, D is TRBD1 (5 bases). The CDR3 runs 14 residues. Germline assignment: CDR1 SGDLS and CDR2 YYNGEE. The V end was cut by 0 bases, the J end by 4 bases, with 10 bases between. In nucleotides, the CDR3 is TGTGCCAGCAGCGTAGAACCCGACAGCTATGGCTACACCTTC. Translation: CASSVEPDSYGYTF.

This chain links TRBV25-1 with TRBJ1-6; D remains unclear. V was clipped by 2 bases and J by 11 bases, with 16 bases between them. The CDR3 length is 15 residues. CDR1 MGHDK and CDR2 SYGVNS come from the germline V gene. CDR3 protein: CASSEPTDFWAPLHF. Here the CDR3 DNA reads TGTGCCAGCAGTGAACCTACGGACTTCTGGGCACCCCTCCACTTT.

The table lists this clone with a few counts. The rearrangement links TRBV29-1 to TRBJ2-7; D is perhaps TRBD1 (5 bases). Looked up from germline, CDR1 is SQVTM and CDR2 is ANQGSEA. The CDR3 is 13 residues long. The V gene lost 3 bases and the J gene lost 7 bases, with 16 bases spanning the gap. The CDR3 nucleotides are TGCAGCGTTGAGCAGGGTCAGATTGGGGAGCAGTACTTC. Translating gives CSVEQGQIGEQYF.

This chain connects TRBV29-1 to TRBJ2-7; 13 bases agree with TRBD2. CDR1 is SQVTM and CDR2 is ANQGSEA in the germline V gene. With V trimmed by 7 bases and J by 4 bases, 10 bases remained unmatched. This CDR3 contains 15 residues. This CDR3 reads CSGRTSGGMGYEQYF. CDR3 in DNA: TGCAGCGGCCGGACTAGCGGGGGCATGGGGTACGAGCAGTACTTC.

The chain couples TRBV7-9 to TRBJ1-4; no clear D. Germline V gives CDR1 SEHNR, CDR2 FQNEAQ (reference sequence). This CDR3 has 15 amino acids. V was cut by 0 bases and J by 9 bases, with 14 bases left in between. The CDR3 sequence is CASSLAPASGKKLFF. In DNA, the CDR3 is TGTGCCAGCAGCTTAGCCCCAGCTAGTGGGAAAAAACTGTTTTTT.

The genes are TRBV5-1 and TRBJ2-2, with D uncertain. This CDR3 contains 15 residues. V lost 0 bases to trimming and J lost 4 bases, with 10 bases between them. Germline V gene data show CDR1 as SGHRS and CDR2 as YFSETQ. CDR3 sequence: CASSLGHGPTGELFF. The CDR3 bases are TGCGCCAGCAGCTTGGGACACGGTCCCACCGGGGAGCTGTTTTTT.

This clone was seen at least ten times. The CDR3 bases are TGTGCCAGCTCACCCGGGGGTTTGAACACTGAAGCTTTCTTT. Its translation is CASSPGGLNTEAFF. The chain recombines TRBV18 with TRBJ1-1, with D possibly TRBD1 on 5 matching bases. The CDR3 length is 14 residues. CDR1 and CDR2 (germline): KGHSH, LQKENI. Trimming took 3 bases from V and 0 from J, leaving 8 bases between them.

In its sample, this clone was seen a few times. The chain combines TRBV15 with TRBJ1-1; D call uncertain. V was trimmed by 2 bases and J by 6 bases, leaving 7 bases between them. The CDR3 is 12 amino acids. Germline lookup yields CDR1 LNHNV and CDR2 YYDKDF (reference sequence). CDR3 bases: TGTGCCACCAGCAGACTAACAGCTGAAGCTTTCTTT. As protein: CATSRLTAEAFF. Drawing the rest from reference TRBV15 and TRBJ1-1, the complete variable domain is DAMVIQNPRYQVTQFGKPVTLSCSQTLNHNVMYWYQQKSSQAPKLLFHYYDKDFNNEADTPDNFQSRRPNTSFCFLDIRSPGLGDTAMYLCATSRLTAEAFFGQGTRLTVV.

Ten or more counts support this clone. The V and J genes are TRBV7-2 and TRBJ1-1; D is uncertain. CDR1 is SGHTA, CDR2 FQGNSA, per germline. The CDR3 covers 11 residues. Trimming stripped 10 bases from V and 3 bases from J, with 9 bases between. CDR3 nucleotides: TGTGCCACCGCAGTCGACACTGAAGCTTTCTTT. It yields the protein CATAVDTEAFF. Full variable domain (rest looked up from reference TRBV7-2 and TRBJ1-1): GAGVSQSPSNKVTEKGKDVELRCDPISGHTALYWYRQSLGQGLEFLIYFQGNSAPDKSGLPSDRFSAERTGGSVSTLTIQRTQQEDSAVYLCATAVDTEAFFGQGTRLTVV.

CDR3 amino acids: CSARPGLAGRGGTDTQYF. CDR3 sequence (DNA): TGCAGCGCCCGACCGGGACTAGCGGGGAGGGGTGGCACAGATACGCAGTATTTT. The V gene is TRBV29-1, the J gene TRBJ2-3; 13 nucleotides match TRBD2. This CDR3 has 18 amino acids. V shed 7 bases and J 1 base; nucleotides not matched to a gene: 14. The germline CDR1 and CDR2 sequences are SQVTM and ANQGSEA.

The rearrangement joins TRBV15 to TRBJ1-5, with 7 bases matching TRBD1. V was pared by 4 bases and J by 1 base, with 13 bases of the junction left unmatched. Germline V gene lookup returns CDR1 LNHNV and CDR2 YYDKDF (reference sequence). This CDR3 comprises 18 residues. Written as DNA, the CDR3 is TGTGCCACCAGCAAGGGGGGCAGGGGGACCCTAAGCAATCAGCCCCAGCATTTT. Its protein product is CATSKGGRGTLSNQPQHF.

The chain's CDR3 is CASSSGQEGQPQHF. In DNA form, the CDR3 reads TGCGCCAGCAGCTCCGGACAGGAGGGTCAGCCCCAGCATTTT. The chain couples TRBV5-1 to TRBJ1-5, with TRBD1 matching over 7 bases. V was clipped by 3 bases and J by 6 bases; unmatched bases: 6. CDR3 length: 14 residues. CDR1 is SGHRS, CDR2 YFSETQ, per germline.